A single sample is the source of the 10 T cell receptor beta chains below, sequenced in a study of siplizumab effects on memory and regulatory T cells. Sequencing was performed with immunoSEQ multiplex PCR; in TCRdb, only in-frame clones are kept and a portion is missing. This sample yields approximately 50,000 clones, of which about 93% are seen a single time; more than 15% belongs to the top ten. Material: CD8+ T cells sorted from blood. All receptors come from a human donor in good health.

The CDR3 sequence is CALKKGLAGEKPYNEQFF. The DNA for the CDR3 is TGTGCCTTAAAGAAGGGACTAGCGGGAGAAAAACCCTACAATGAGCAGTTCTTC. This sequence joins TRBV30 and TRBJ2-1; 14 bases are shared with TRBD2. Germline V gene data show CDR1 as GTSNPN and CDR2 as SVGIG (reference sequence). This CDR3 region has 18 residues. V was clipped by 7 bases and J by 2 bases; unmatched bases: 13.

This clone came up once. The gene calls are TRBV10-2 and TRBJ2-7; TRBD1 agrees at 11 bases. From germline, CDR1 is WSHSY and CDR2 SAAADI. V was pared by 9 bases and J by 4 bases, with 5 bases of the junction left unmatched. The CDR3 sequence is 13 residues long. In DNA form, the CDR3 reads TGCGCCAGTTCCGGGACAGGGGGGTACGAGCAGTACTTC. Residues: CASSGTGGYEQYF.

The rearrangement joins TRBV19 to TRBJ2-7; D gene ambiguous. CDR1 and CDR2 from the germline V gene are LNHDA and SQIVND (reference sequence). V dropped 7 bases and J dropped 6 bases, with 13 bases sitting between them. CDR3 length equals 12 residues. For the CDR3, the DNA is TGTGCCAGTAACTCTCTTTTGGGCGAGCAGTACTTC. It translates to CASNSLLGEQYF.

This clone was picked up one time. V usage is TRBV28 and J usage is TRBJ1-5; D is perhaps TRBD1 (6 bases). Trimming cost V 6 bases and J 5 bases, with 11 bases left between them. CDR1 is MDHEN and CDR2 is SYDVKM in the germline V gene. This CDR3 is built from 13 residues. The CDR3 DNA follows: TGTGCCAGCAGGGGCACAGGGCATCAGCCCCAGCATTTT. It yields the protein CASRGTGHQPQHF.

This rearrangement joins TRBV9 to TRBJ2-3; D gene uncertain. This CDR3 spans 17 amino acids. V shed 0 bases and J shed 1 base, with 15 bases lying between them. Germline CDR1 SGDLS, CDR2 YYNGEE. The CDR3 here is CASSVEGLRAGTDTQYF. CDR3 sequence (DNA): TGTGCCAGCAGCGTAGAGGGCCTTCGGGCTGGCACAGATACGCAGTATTTT.

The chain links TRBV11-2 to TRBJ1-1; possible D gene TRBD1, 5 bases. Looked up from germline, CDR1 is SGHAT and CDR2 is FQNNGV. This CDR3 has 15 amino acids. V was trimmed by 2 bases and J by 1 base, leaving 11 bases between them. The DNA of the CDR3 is TGTGCCAGCAGCTTAAGTACGGGGGAGAACACTGAAGCTTTCTTT. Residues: CASSLSTGENTEAFF.

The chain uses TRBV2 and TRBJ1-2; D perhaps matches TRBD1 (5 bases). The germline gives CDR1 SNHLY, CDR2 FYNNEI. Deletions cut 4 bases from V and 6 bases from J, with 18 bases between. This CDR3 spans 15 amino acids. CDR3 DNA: TGTGCCAGCAGTGCGCCAGGGTTCCCGGCTAATGGCTACACCTTC. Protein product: CASSAPGFPANGYTF. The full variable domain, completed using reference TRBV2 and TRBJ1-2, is EPEVTQTPSHQVTQMGQEVILRCVPISNHLYFYWYRQILGQKVEFLVSFYNNEISEKSEIFDDQFSVERPDGSNFTLKIRSTKLEDSAMYFCASSAPGFPANGYTFGSGTRLTVV.

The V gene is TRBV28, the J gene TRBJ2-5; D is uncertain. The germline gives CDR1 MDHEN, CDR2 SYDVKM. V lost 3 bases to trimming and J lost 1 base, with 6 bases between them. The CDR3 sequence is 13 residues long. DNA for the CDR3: TGTGCCAGCAGTTTGCACGGCCAAGAGACCCAGTACTTC. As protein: CASSLHGQETQYF.

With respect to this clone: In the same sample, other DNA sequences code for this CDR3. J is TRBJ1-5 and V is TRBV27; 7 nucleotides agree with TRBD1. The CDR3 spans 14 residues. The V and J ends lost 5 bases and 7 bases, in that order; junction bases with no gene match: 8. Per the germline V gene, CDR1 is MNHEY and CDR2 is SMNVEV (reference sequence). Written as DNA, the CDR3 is TGTGCCAGCAGTCTATTAGGGGGCCGGCAGCCCCAGCATTTT. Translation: CASSLLGGRQPQHF.

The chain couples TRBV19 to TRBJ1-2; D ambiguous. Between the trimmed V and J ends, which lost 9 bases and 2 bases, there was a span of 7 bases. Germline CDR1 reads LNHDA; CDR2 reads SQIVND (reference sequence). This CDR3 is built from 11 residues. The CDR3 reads CASGRNYGYTF. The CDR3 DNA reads TGTGCCAGCGGGAGGAACTATGGCTACACCTTC. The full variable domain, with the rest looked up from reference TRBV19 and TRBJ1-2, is DGGITQSPKYLFRKEGQNVTLSCEQNLNHDAMYWYRQDPGQGLRLIYYSQIVNDFQKGDIAEGYSVSREKKESFPLTVTSAQKNPTAFYLCASGRNYGYTFGSGTRLTVV.